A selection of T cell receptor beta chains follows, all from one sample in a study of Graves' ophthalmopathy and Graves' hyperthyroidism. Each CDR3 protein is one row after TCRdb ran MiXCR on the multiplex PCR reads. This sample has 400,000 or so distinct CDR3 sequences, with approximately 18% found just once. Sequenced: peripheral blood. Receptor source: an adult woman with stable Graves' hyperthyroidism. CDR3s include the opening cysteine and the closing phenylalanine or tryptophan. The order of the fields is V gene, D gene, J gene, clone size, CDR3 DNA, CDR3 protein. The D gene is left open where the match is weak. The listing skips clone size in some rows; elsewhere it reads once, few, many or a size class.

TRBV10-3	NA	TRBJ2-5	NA	TGTGCCATCAGTGCTGGAACCCAAGAGACGGAGTACTTC	CAISAGTQETEYF
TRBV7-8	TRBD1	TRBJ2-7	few	TGTGCCAGCAGCTCACCATACAGGGGAAAGGAGCAGTACTTC	CASSSPYRGKEQYF
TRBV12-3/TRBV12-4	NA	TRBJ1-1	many	TGTGCCAGCAGTTTCCAAGAGATGAACACTGAAGCTTTCTTT	CASSFQEMNTEAFF
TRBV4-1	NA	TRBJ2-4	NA	TGCGCCAGCAGCCCACAGGGAATAGAAAACATTCGGTACTTC	CASSPQGIENIRYF
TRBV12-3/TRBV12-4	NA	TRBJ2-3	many	TGTGCCAGCAGTCTGAATAGTGGTGGCACAGATACGCAGTATTTT	CASSLNSGGTDTQYF
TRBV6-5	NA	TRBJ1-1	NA	TGTGCCAGCAGTTACTCGATGGGGTTTGTTGAATTCTTT	CASSYSMGFVEFF
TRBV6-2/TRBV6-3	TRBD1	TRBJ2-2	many	TGTGCCAGCAGCCTCTACCAGGGGGCCGGGGAGCTGTTTTTT	CASSLYQGAGELFF
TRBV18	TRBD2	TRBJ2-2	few	TGTGCCAGCTCCCTCACTAGCGGGAGTACCTCCGGGGAGCTGTTTTTT	CASSLTSGSTSGELFF
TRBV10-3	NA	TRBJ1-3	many	TGTGCCATCCGGGCGGAGGGAGACACCATATATTTT	CAIRAEGDTIYF
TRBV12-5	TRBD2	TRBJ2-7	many	TGTGCTAGTGGTTTAGGCGGGAGGGCTTCCGAGCAGTACTTC	CASGLGGRASEQYF
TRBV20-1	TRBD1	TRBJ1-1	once	TGCAGTGCTAGACGAGGGGGCGGAAAAACTGAAGCTTTCTTT	CSARRGGGKTEAFF
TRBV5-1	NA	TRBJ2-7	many	TGCGCCAGCAGTCCCCAAACGGGGGCCGGCGAGCAGTACTTC	CASSPQTGAGEQYF
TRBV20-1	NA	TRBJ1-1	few	TGCAGTGCCAAGCCCCACACTGAAGCTTTCTTT	CSAKPHTEAFF
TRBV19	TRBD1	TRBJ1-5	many	TGTGCCAGTAGTATGACAGGGGCCAATCAGCCCCAGCATTTT	CASSMTGANQPQHF
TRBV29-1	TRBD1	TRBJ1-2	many	TGCAGCGTCCCCGCAGGGGGCTATGGCTACACCTTC	CSVPAGGYGYTF
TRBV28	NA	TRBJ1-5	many	TGTGCCAGCAGTCCCCGATTACCCGAAAATCAGCCCCAGCATTTT	CASSPRLPENQPQHF
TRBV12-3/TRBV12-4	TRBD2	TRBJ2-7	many	TGTGCCAGCAGTCATAGCGGGAGGAACTCCTACGAGCAGTACTTC	CASSHSGRNSYEQYF
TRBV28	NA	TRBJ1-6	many	TGTGCCAGCACCTTTGCGCGGAGTTCACCCCTCCACTTT	CASTFARSSPLHF
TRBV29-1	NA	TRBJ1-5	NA	TGCAGCGTACCTGATCAGCCCCAGCATTTT	CSVPDQPQHF
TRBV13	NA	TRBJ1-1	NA	TGTGCCAGCAGGCTCTCCAGGGGAAGGGGGAACACTGAAGCTTTCTTT	CASRLSRGRGNTEAFF
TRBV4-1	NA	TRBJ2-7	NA	TGCGCCAGCAGCCAAGACTTCGAGGCAGGCGTCTTAGACGAGCAGTACTTC	CASSQDFEAGVLDEQYF
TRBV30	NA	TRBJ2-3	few	TGTGCCTGGAGCTTCGGACTGAGCACAGATACGCAGTATTTT	CAWSFGLSTDTQYF
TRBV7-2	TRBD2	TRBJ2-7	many	TGTGCCAGCAGCTCCGGACTAGCGGGTCAGTACGAGCAGTACTTC	CASSSGLAGQYEQYF
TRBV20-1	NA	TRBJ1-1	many	TGCAGTGCTAGAGATTCCCGCGCAGTAGGTGGGGGCACTGAAGCTTTCTTT	CSARDSRAVGGGTEAFF
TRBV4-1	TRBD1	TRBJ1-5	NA	TGCGCCAGCAGCCAGACAGGGTTCAATCAGCCCCAGCATTTT	CASSQTGFNQPQHF
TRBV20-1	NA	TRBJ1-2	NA	TGCAGTGCTAGGGCGGGATGGTGGGGTGGCTACACCTTC	CSARAGWWGGYTF
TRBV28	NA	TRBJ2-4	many	TGTGCCAGCAGTTCCGGATACCAAAACATTCAGTACTTC	CASSSGYQNIQYF
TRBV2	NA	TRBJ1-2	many	TGTGCCAGCAGTGAGAGCAGGAACTATGGCTACACCTTC	CASSESRNYGYTF
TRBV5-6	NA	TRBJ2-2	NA	TGTGCCAGCCTGCTTGGGGTAGGCACCGGGGAGCTGTTTTTT	CASLLGVGTGELFF
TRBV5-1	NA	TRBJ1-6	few	TGCGCCAGCAGCTTGGTTCCCGGCCGATATAATTCACCCCTCCACTTT	CASSLVPGRYNSPLHF
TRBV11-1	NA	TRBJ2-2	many	TGTGCCAGCAGCTTATCTAATAAAGCTACAGGGAACACCGGGGAGCTGTTTTTT	CASSLSNKATGNTGELFF
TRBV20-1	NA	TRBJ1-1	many	TGCAGTGCTAGTACCTTTTCAGGGAGGCAGAACACTGAAGCTTTCTTT	CSASTFSGRQNTEAFF
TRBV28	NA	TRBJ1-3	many	TGTGCCAGCAGTCCAGACGGTGTTTCGGGGAACACCATATATTTT	CASSPDGVSGNTIYF
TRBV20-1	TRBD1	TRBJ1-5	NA	TGCAGTGCGACAGGGGCGCCCAAGGGGCCCCAGCATTTT	CSATGAPKGPQHF
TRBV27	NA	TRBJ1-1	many	TGTGCCAGCAGTTTATCTATTAGGGGGGTAGACACTGAAGCTTTCTTT	CASSLSIRGVDTEAFF
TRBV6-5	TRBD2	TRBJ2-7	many	TGTGCCAGCAGAAAATTTACGGGGGAGGGTTTGTACTTC	CASRKFTGEGLYF
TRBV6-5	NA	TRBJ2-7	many	TGTGCCAGCAGTTCTCTAGTGGCGGGCTACGAGCAGTACTTC	CASSSLVAGYEQYF
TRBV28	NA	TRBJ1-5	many	TGTGCCAGCAGTTCAAATGTCCTGTCGCATTTT	CASSSNVLSHF
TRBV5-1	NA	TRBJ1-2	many	TGCGCCAGCAGCGCAGGATTGGGGTATGGCTACACCTTC	CASSAGLGYGYTF
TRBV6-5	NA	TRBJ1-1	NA	TGTGCCAGCAGTTATGGCCGGCTGGCCCGGGCTTTCTTT	CASSYGRLARAFF
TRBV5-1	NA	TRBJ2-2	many	TGCGCCAGCAGCTTAAGCGTTTCCGGGGAGCTGTTTTTT	CASSLSVSGELFF
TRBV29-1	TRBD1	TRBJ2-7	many	TGCAGCGTAACCGGGACAGGGAGCGACGGCGAGCAGTACTTC	CSVTGTGSDGEQYF
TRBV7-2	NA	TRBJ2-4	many	TGTGCCAGCAGCTTGGGAAGCGGTTACATTCAGTACTTC	CASSLGSGYIQYF
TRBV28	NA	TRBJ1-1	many	TGTGCCAGCAGTCGAAAGTTTGGTTCTGAAGCTTTCTTT	CASSRKFGSEAFF
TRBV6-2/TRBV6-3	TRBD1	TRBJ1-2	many	TGTGCCAGCGTGCCGACAGGGTTATTTTTAGGCTACACCTTC	CASVPTGLFLGYTF
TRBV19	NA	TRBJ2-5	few	TGTGCCAGTCGGGCTTTTACCCAAGAGACCCAGTACTTC	CASRAFTQETQYF
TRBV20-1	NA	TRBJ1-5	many	TGCAGTGCCCCGAAGGAGGGCGGATTACTTAATCAGCCCCAGCATTTT	CSAPKEGGLLNQPQHF
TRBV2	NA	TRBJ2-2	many	TGTGCCAGCAGTTGGGACCGTCGAACCGGGGAGCTGTTTTTT	CASSWDRRTGELFF
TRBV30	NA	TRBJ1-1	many	TGTGCCTGGACCCGATACAACAACGCTGAAGCTTTCTTT	CAWTRYNNAEAFF
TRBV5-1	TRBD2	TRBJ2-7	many	TGCGCCAGCAGCCCACCATCTAGCGGTTCCTACGAGCAGTACTTC	CASSPPSSGSYEQYF
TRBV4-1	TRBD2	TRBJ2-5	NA	TGCGCCAGCAGCCTACTCGGGACTAGCGGGTCTATTGTTAAAGAGACCCAGTACTTC	CASSLLGTSGSIVKETQYF
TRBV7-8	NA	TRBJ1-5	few	TGTGCCAGCAGCTTGGATACTAAGCAGAACAATCAGCCCCAGCATTTT	CASSLDTKQNNQPQHF
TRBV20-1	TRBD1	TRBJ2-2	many	TGCAGTGCTAGAGGGGGACAGTTCGGGGAGCTGTTTTTT	CSARGGQFGELFF
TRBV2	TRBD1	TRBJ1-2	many	TGTGCCAGCAGTGCGCCAACTGAGGGGACAGACTATGGCTACACCTTC	CASSAPTEGTDYGYTF
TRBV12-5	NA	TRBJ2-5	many	TGTGCTAGTGATACGGGACGTAGCCAAGAGACCCAGTACTTC	CASDTGRSQETQYF
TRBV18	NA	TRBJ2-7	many	TGTGCCAGCTCACCAGAATCCCGCAAATCCTACGAGCAGTACTTC	CASSPESRKSYEQYF
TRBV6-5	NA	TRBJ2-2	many	TGTGCCAGCAGTTACTCCAGGATGAACACCGGGGAGCTGTTTTTT	CASSYSRMNTGELFF
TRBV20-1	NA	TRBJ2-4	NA	TGCAGTGCCGAGGGGCGGTGGGACATTCAGTACTTC	CSAEGRWDIQYF
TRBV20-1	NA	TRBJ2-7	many	TGCAGTGCTAGAGGTGATTACGAGCAGTACTTC	CSARGDYEQYF
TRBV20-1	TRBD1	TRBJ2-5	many	TGCAGTGCTAGCGGACAGGGGGGAGGGACCCAGTACTTC	CSASGQGGGTQYF